Following are 20 T cell receptor beta chains from one sample sequenced in a study of beta chain features in type 1 diabetes. Isolated RNA was reverse transcribed in full, so expressed TCRB transcripts were sequenced. Sequencing was performed with immunoSEQ multiplex PCR; in TCRdb, only in-frame clones are kept and a portion is missing. The table shows roughly 500,000 clones, with about an eighth occurring only once. Sequencing was done on a sample of naive CD4+ T cells from blood. The source of these receptors is a woman between 18 and 29 years old in good health.

This clone was seen a handful of times. The chain links TRBV7-2 to TRBJ2-3; 12 bases match TRBD2. Trimming removed 4 bases from V and 2 bases from J; junction bases left unmatched: 1. In germline, CDR1 is SGHTA, CDR2 FQGNSA. The CDR3 has 15 amino acids. The CDR3 sequence is CASSSSGRATDTQYF. For the CDR3, the DNA is TGTGCCAGCAGCTCTAGCGGGAGGGCCACAGATACGCAGTATTTT.

This clone was recorded a few times. CDR3 sequence (DNA): TGTGCCAGCAGCTTAGCACAAAGACGACAGTCTTGGTCTGAAGCTTTCTTT. Translation gives CASSLAQRRQSWSEAFF. The chain combines TRBV7-2 with TRBJ1-1; D is perhaps TRBD1 (5 bases). Germline V gene lookup returns CDR1 SGHTA and CDR2 FQGNSA. CDR3 length: 17 residues. V lost 0 bases, J lost 6 bases, and 20 bases lay in between.

V usage is TRBV5-6 and J usage is TRBJ2-4; D gene unclear. The V gene lost 2 bases and the J gene lost 7 bases, with 16 bases spanning the gap. Germline V gene lookup returns CDR1 SGHDT and CDR2 YYEEEE. CDR3 length: 15 amino acids. The CDR3 nucleotides are TGTGCCAGCAGCTTACGCCAGCAGCCCTTGAACATTCAGTACTTC. Protein product: CASSLRQQPLNIQYF.

This clone was detected only a few times. The J gene is TRBJ2-1, the V gene TRBV12-5; 12 bases align to TRBD1. The V gene end was trimmed by 6 bases and the J gene end by 8 bases; junction bases not matched to a gene: 8. Germline loops: CDR1 LGHNT, CDR2 FRNRAP. The length of the CDR3 is 15 residues. The CDR3 DNA sequence: TGTGCTAGTGGGTCCGGGACAGGGGGCATCTATGAGCAGTTCTTC. It encodes CASGSGTGGIYEQFF.

The chain joins TRBV4-2 to TRBJ2-1; unclear D gene. Deletions cut 0 bases from V and 11 bases from J, with 11 bases between. There are 13 residues in the CDR3. The germline V gene encodes CDR1 LGHNA and CDR2 YNFKEQ. The CDR3 here is CASSQDRLRKQFF. The CDR3 DNA follows: TGTGCCAGCAGCCAAGATCGTTTGAGAAAGCAGTTCTTC.

This clone was found a few times. The V gene is TRBV25-1, the J gene TRBJ2-3, with 7 bases matching TRBD2. Germline CDR1 MGHDK, CDR2 SYGVNS. Trimming took 3 bases from V and 2 from J; bases not matched to a gene: 11. The CDR3 length is 17 residues. In DNA form, the CDR3 reads TGTGCCAGCAGTGACATAGGTGGGCTAGCGGCCACAGATACGCAGTATTTT. Protein product: CASSDIGGLAATDTQYF.

This clone was observed a handful of times. The chain recombines TRBV10-3 with TRBJ2-2, with D perhaps matching TRBD2 (5 bases). Germline V gene sequence: CDR1 ENHRY, CDR2 SYGVKD. The CDR3 runs 11 residues. V shed 6 bases and J shed 6 bases, with 5 bases lying between them. DNA for the CDR3: TGTGCCATCAGCGGGGCCGGGGAGCTGTTTTTT. It codes for CAISGAGELFF.

The genes are TRBV5-8 and TRBJ1-2; D is perhaps TRBD1 (5 bases). The V and J ends lost 5 bases and 6 bases respectively, with 14 bases between them. The length of the CDR3 is 13 residues. From germline, CDR1 is SGHTS and CDR2 YDEGEE. The CDR3 DNA reads as TGTGCCAGCAGTCCAAGGGGTGTGGATGGCTACACCTTC. Translation gives CASSPRGVDGYTF. The variable domain in full, completed from reference TRBV5-8 and TRBJ1-2, reads EAGVTQSPTHLIKTRGQQATLRCSPISGHTSVYWYQQALGLGLQFLLWYDEGEERNRGNFPPRFSGRQFPNYSSELNVNALELEDSALYLCASSPRGVDGYTFGSGTRLTVV.

This clone was recorded many times. CDR3 bases: TGCGCCAGCAGCTTGACTAGCGGGAGCGATGAGCAGTTCTTC. This encodes CASSLTSGSDEQFF. V and J are TRBV5-1 and TRBJ2-1; 11 positions agree with TRBD2. The CDR3 length is 14 residues. Germline CDR1 reads SGHRS; CDR2 reads YFSETQ. Trimming took 1 base from V and 8 from J; bases not matched to a gene: 2.

The genes are TRBV9 and TRBJ2-2; no clear D. Germline CDR1 is SGDLS and CDR2 is YYNGEE. This CDR3 region has 16 residues. The germline V and J ends were trimmed by 3 bases and 5 bases, with 17 bases remaining between them. The CDR3 DNA reads as TGTGCCAGCAGCGCGCTCCCGGGCTCACGGACCGGGGAGCTGTTTTTT. Protein sequence: CASSALPGSRTGELFF.

This clone was detected only a few times. Additional DNA sequences in this sample encode the identical CDR3. The rearrangement joins TRBV5-1 to TRBJ1-5, with 7 bases identical to TRBD1. CDR3 length: 14 residues. In germline, CDR1 is SGHRS, CDR2 YFSETQ. V lost 0 bases to trimming and J lost 6 bases; unmatched junction nucleotides: 3. CDR3: CASSLGTGGQPQHF. The CDR3, as DNA: TGCGCCAGCAGCTTGGGGACAGGAGGTCAGCCCCAGCATTTT.

The chain employs TRBV28 and TRBJ1-1; possible D gene TRBD1, 6 bases. With 2 bases removed from V and 5 bases from J, the gap between germline ends came to 12 bases. CDR1 and CDR2 from the germline V gene are MDHEN and SYDVKM. There are 14 residues in the CDR3. CDR3 sequence reads: CASSLPGVDTEAFF. CDR3 bases: TGTGCCAGCAGTTTACCAGGGGTAGATACTGAAGCTTTCTTT.

This clone turned up a few times. The J gene is TRBJ2-4, the V gene TRBV18; D perhaps matches TRBD1 (7 bases). Germline V gene lookup returns CDR1 KGHSH and CDR2 LQKENI. The CDR3 is made up of 14 amino acids. V was shortened by 6 bases and J by 5 bases, with 14 bases between the two germline ends. The CDR3 region is CASSRQGLENIQYF. The CDR3 DNA sequence: TGTGCCAGCTCCCGACAGGGACTGGAAAACATTCAGTACTTC.

This clone was counted a few times. The genes are TRBV28 and TRBJ1-1; D is ambiguous. Trimming cost V 6 bases and J 0 bases, with 5 bases left between them. From germline, CDR1 is MDHEN and CDR2 SYDVKM. CDR3 size: 12 residues. The CDR3 sequence is CASRLVNTEAFF. CDR3 DNA sequence: TGTGCCAGCAGGTTGGTGAACACTGAAGCTTTCTTT.

V and J are TRBV4-3 and TRBJ2-3; D unresolved. CDR3 length equals 12 residues. Trimming left V 7 bases short and J 5 bases short, with 10 bases between. Germline CDR1 reads LGHNA; CDR2 reads YSLEER. The CDR3 reads CASNFPGDTQYF. DNA of the CDR3: TGCGCCAGCAACTTTCCAGGAGATACGCAGTATTTT.

The rearrangement joins TRBV7-3 to TRBJ2-5; 7 nucleotides line up with TRBD1. The length of the CDR3 is 13 residues. Germline loops: CDR1 SGHTA, CDR2 FQGTGA. V gave up 5 bases and J gave up 5 bases; unmatched junction bases: 5. CDR3: CASSMTGRETQYF. CDR3 DNA sequence: TGTGCCAGCAGCATGACAGGGCGGGAGACCCAGTACTTC.

This clone was seen a handful of times. J is TRBJ2-1 and V is TRBV7-3; either TRBD1 or TRBD2 may supply D (5 bases each). The CDR3 loop spans 17 amino acids. Trimming removed 5 bases from V and 12 bases from J, with 29 bases in between. The germline V gene has CDR1 SGHTA and CDR2 FQGTGA. CDR3 in amino acids: CASSGDSRDGDNEGQFF. CDR3 nucleotides: TGTGCCAGCAGCGGTGATAGCCGGGACGGTGACAATGAAGGGCAGTTCTTC.

This clone appeared a few times. The rearrangement links TRBV19 to TRBJ1-4, with D perhaps matching TRBD1 (6 bases). Between the trimmed V and J ends, which lost 4 bases and 8 bases, there was a span of 8 bases. The V gene's germline CDR1 is LNHDA and CDR2 SQIVND (reference sequence). The length of the CDR3 is 12 residues. Here the CDR3 reads CASSNREEKLFF. The DNA for the CDR3 is TGTGCCAGTAGTAACAGGGAGGAAAAACTGTTTTTT.

This clone was seen a handful of times. The chain joins TRBV6-6 to TRBJ2-2, with D uncertain. The CDR3 runs 14 residues. Trimming stripped 1 base from V and 2 bases from J, with 5 bases between. Germline V lookup: CDR1 MNHNY, CDR2 SVGAGI (reference sequence). Here the CDR3 reads CASSYYSNTGELFF. The CDR3 coding sequence is TGTGCCAGCAGTTACTACAGTAACACCGGGGAGCTGTTTTTT.

V gene TRBV7-9 combines with J gene TRBJ2-1; possibly TRBD1 for D (6 bases). V lost 5 bases and J lost 5, with 16 bases in between. Germline V gene data show CDR1 as SEHNR and CDR2 as FQNEAQ (reference sequence). This CDR3 has 15 residues. The CDR3 loop is CASSVRGSGDNEQFF. CDR3 sequence (DNA): TGTGCCAGCAGCGTAAGGGGGAGCGGCGACAATGAGCAGTTCTTC. Using reference TRBV7-9 and TRBJ2-1 for the parts outside the CDR3, the full variable domain is DTGVSQNPRHKITKRGQNVTFRCDPISEHNRLYWYRQTLGQGPEFLTYFQNEAQLEKSRLLSDRFSAERPKGSFSTLEIQRTEQGDSAMYLCASSVRGSGDNEQFFGPGTRLTVL.